Below are 19 T cell receptor beta chains sequenced from a single sample in a study of identical twins. Each CDR3 protein is one row after TCRdb ran MiXCR on the 5' RACE reads. The sample yields about 550,000 distinct CDR3 sequences, approximately 20% seen once. The sample also formed part of further work on yellow fever vaccine responses in identical twins.

Specimen: CD4+ T cells sorted from blood. These receptors originate from a woman aged 18-29 years in good health.

The chain couples TRBV4-1 to TRBJ2-3; D ambiguous. The CDR3 contains 15 residues. The ends were cut back, 1 base at V and 0 bases at J, with 8 bases in the middle. The germline V gene encodes CDR1 MGHRA and CDR2 YSYEKL. The CDR3 nucleotides read TGCGCCAGCAGCCAAGTATTCCTCAGCACAGATACGCAGTATTTT. The encoded protein is CASSQVFLSTDTQYF.

The genes are TRBV5-1 and TRBJ2-5, with unresolved D. Germline V gene sequence: CDR1 SGHRS, CDR2 YFSETQ. CDR3 length: 13 amino acids. Between the trimmed V and J ends, which lost 4 bases and 5 bases, there was a span of 12 bases. This CDR3 is CASSPLVGETQYF. CDR3 DNA sequence: TGCGCCAGCAGCCCCTTAGTGGGGGAGACCCAGTACTTC.

This rearrangement joins TRBV5-1 to TRBJ2-3, with D maybe TRBD2 (5 bases). In germline, CDR1 is SGHRS, CDR2 YFSETQ. V shed 0 bases and J shed 4 bases, with 12 bases lying between them. The CDR3 is made up of 15 amino acids. The CDR3 DNA reads TGCGCCAGCAGCTTGGAAGGGCGGGTAGCAGATACGCAGTATTTT. Translating it yields CASSLEGRVADTQYF.

The gene calls are TRBV12-3 or TRBV12-4 and TRBJ2-3; D possibly matches TRBD1 or TRBD2 (5 bases each). The length of the CDR3 is 15 residues. V dropped 4 bases and J dropped 3 bases, with 14 bases sitting between them. The CDR3 region is CASSSVGGLTDTQYF. The DNA for the CDR3 is TGTGCCAGCAGTTCGGTTGGGGGATTGACAGATACGCAGTATTTT.

This clonotype was observed a few times. The chain carries TRBV10-2 and TRBJ1-2, with a weak D call TRBD1 (6 bases). The CDR3 length is 13 residues. Germline CDR1 WSHSY, CDR2 SAAADI. Trimming stripped 6 bases from V and 2 bases from J, with 10 bases between. CDR3: CASSATGNYGYTF. CDR3 bases: TGCGCCAGCAGCGCCACAGGGAACTATGGCTACACCTTC.

The genes are TRBV7-9 and TRBJ2-1, with a possible D match to TRBD2 (5 bases). Germline V lookup: CDR1 SEHNR, CDR2 FQNEAQ (reference sequence). Trimming left V 3 bases short and J 6 bases short, with 9 bases between. This CDR3 contains 13 residues. CDR3 sequence: CASSFLAINEQFF. The CDR3 DNA sequence: TGTGCCAGCAGCTTTTTAGCGATCAATGAGCAGTTCTTC.

This clonotype has only a few counts. J is TRBJ2-4 and V is TRBV5-1, with 9 bases fitting TRBD1. Per the germline V gene, CDR1 is SGHRS and CDR2 is YFSETQ. The CDR3 totals 15 residues. Germline trimming cut 4 bases from V and 4 bases from J; bases unmatched to any gene: 6. DNA of the CDR3: TGCGCCAGCAGCGTCGAGACAGGGGGGAAAAACATTCAGTACTTC. It specifies CASSVETGGKNIQYF.

This clonotype was found a few times. The rearrangement uses TRBV20-1 and TRBJ2-4, with 14 bases matching TRBD2. Trimming took 5 bases from V and 8 from J; bases not matched to a gene: 14. CDR1 DFQATT and CDR2 SNEGSKA come from the germline V gene (reference sequence). The CDR3 has 17 residues. The CDR3 loop is CSAQTGTSGSGGDIQYF. In nucleotides, the CDR3 is TGCAGTGCTCAGACCGGGACTAGCGGGAGTGGCGGGGACATTCAGTACTTC.

The V and J genes are TRBV5-1 and TRBJ2-6, with D unclear. The germline V gene encodes CDR1 SGHRS and CDR2 YFSETQ. The CDR3 has 13 residues. Trimming cost V 0 bases and J 3 bases, with 1 base left between them. CDR3 in DNA: TGCGCCAGCAGCTTGGATGGGGCCAACGTCCTGACTTTC. This gives the protein CASSLDGANVLTF.

This clonotype appeared many times. The chain is built from TRBV6-1 and TRBJ1-2, with D perhaps matching TRBD1 (6 bases). This CDR3 contains 15 residues. The germline V gene has CDR1 MNHNS and CDR2 SASEGT. V was cut by 6 bases and J by 2 bases, with 16 bases left in between. The DNA of the CDR3 is TGTGCCAGCAGCCCCGGACAGTTTGGAAACTATGGCTACACCTTC. This sequence encodes CASSPGQFGNYGYTF.

V usage is TRBV7-9 and J usage is TRBJ2-7, with D possibly matching TRBD1 (6 bases). Germline V lookup: CDR1 SEHNR, CDR2 FQNEAQ (reference sequence). The CDR3 consists of 12 residues. V was trimmed by 3 bases and J by 5 bases, leaving 8 bases between them. The CDR3 nucleotides read TGTGCCAGCAGCTTTGCAGGGGACGAGCAGTACTTC. The encoded protein is CASSFAGDEQYF.

This chain links TRBV29-1 with TRBJ1-1; a weak D match, TRBD1 (5 bases). Germline lookup yields CDR1 SQVTM and CDR2 ANQGSEA. The CDR3 has 12 amino acids. The CDR3 loop is CSGVGVGTEAFF. The CDR3, as DNA: TGCAGTGGGGTGGGGGTTGGGACTGAAGCTTTCTTT.

The genes are TRBV7-9 and TRBJ1-2; TRBD1 matches 7 bases. CDR1 is SEHNR, CDR2 FQNEAQ, per germline (reference sequence). V dropped 4 bases and J dropped 4; count of bases not matched to a gene: 3. The CDR3 is made up of 13 amino acids. The CDR3 region has the DNA TGTGCCAGCAGCTCCCGGGACAGCTATGGCTACACCTTC. Protein product: CASSSRDSYGYTF.

The J gene is TRBJ1-2, the V gene TRBV27; 7 bases align to TRBD1. The CDR3 spans 14 residues. Germline V lookup: CDR1 MNHEY, CDR2 SMNVEV (reference sequence). The V and J ends lost 6 bases and 3 bases, in that order; junction bases with no gene match: 7. The CDR3 loop reads CASSFKGAYYGYTF. The CDR3 bases are TGTGCCAGCAGCTTTAAGGGGGCCTACTATGGCTACACCTTC.

The J gene is TRBJ1-1, the V gene TRBV12-3 or TRBV12-4; TRBD1 agrees at 9 bases. This CDR3 has 12 amino acids. The J segment lost 13 bases and the V segment lost 1 base, leaving 4 bases of the junction unmatched. In DNA, the CDR3 is TGTGCCAGCAGTTTAGGGGACAGGGTTGGTTTCTTT. Translation gives CASSLGDRVGFF.

The CDR3 reads CASSLALTSGGTGDTQYF. CDR3 nucleotides: TGTGCCAGCAGCCTCGCCTTGACTAGCGGGGGGACGGGGGATACGCAGTATTTT. The rearrangement links TRBV3-1 to TRBJ2-3, with 13 bases aligning to TRBD2. Germline CDR1 LGHDT, CDR2 YNNKEL (reference sequence). Trimming at V came to 4 bases and at J to 6 bases, leaving 13 bases not matched to a gene. The CDR3 sequence is 18 residues long.

This clonotype was seen a few times. The rearrangement joins TRBV7-3 to TRBJ2-1; the match to TRBD1 covers 9 bases. The CDR3 has 16 residues. CDR1 SGHTA and CDR2 FQGTGA come from the germline V gene. The V segment lost 2 bases and the J segment 9 bases; nucleotides outside the gene matches: 11. The CDR3 nucleotides are TGTGCCAGCAGCTTAGGACAGGGGTCCCTAAGAGTTGAGCAGTTCTTC. It specifies CASSLGQGSLRVEQFF.

The rearrangement uses TRBV18 and TRBJ2-7; a possible D gene is TRBD1 (6 bases). V was trimmed by 3 bases and J by 2 bases, leaving 11 bases between them. Per germline, CDR1 KGHSH and CDR2 LQKENI. This CDR3 is built from 14 residues. This CDR3 is CASSPQGSAYEQYF. CDR3 in DNA: TGTGCCAGCTCACCCCAGGGGTCGGCCTACGAGCAGTACTTC.

The chain links TRBV20-1 to TRBJ2-3; D unclear. With 1 base removed from V and 0 bases from J, the gap between germline ends came to 8 bases. The CDR3 consists of 14 residues. CDR1 and CDR2 from the germline V gene are DFQATT and SNEGSKA (reference sequence). The DNA for the CDR3 is TGCAGTGCTAGAGTAGGCGCTAGCACAGATACGCAGTATTTT. The encoded protein is CSARVGASTDTQYF.